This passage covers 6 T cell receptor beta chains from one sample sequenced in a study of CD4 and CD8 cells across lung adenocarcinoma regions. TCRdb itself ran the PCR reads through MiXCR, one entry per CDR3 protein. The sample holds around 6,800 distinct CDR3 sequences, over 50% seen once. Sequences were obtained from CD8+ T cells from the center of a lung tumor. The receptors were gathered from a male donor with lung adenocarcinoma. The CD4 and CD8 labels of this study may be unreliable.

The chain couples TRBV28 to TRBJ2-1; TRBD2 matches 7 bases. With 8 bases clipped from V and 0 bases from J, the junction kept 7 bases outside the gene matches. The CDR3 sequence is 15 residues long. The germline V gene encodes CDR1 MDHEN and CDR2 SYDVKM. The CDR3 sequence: CASWGGGYSYNEQFF. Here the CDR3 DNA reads TGTGCCAGCTGGGGGGGAGGCTACTCCTACAATGAGCAGTTCTTC.

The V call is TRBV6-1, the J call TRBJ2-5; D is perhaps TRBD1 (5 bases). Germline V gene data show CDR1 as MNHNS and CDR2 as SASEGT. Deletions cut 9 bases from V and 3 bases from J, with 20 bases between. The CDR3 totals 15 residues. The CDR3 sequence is CARGEWGLHKETQYF. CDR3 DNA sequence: TGTGCCAGGGGTGAATGGGGCCTCCACAAAGAGACCCAGTACTTC.

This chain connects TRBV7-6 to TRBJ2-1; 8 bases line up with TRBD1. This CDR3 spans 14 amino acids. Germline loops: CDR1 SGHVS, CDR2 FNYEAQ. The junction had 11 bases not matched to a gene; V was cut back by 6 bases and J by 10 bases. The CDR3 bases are TGTGCCAGCAGTACAGGGGGTTTGAGCTACGAGCAGTTCTTC. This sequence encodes CASSTGGLSYEQFF.

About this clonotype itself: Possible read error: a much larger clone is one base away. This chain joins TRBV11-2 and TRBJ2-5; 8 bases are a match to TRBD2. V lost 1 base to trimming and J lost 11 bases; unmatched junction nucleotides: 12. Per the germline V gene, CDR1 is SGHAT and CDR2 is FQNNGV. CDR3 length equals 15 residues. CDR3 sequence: CASSLGAGAHNEQYF. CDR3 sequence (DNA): TGTGCCAGCAGCTTAGGAGCGGGAGCCCACAATGAGCAGTACTTC.

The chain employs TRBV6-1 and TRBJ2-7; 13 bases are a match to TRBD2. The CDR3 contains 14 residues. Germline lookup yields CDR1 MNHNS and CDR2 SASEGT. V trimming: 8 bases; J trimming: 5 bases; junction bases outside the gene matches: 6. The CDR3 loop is CASGRTSGRDEQYF. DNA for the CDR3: TGTGCCAGCGGGAGGACTAGCGGGAGAGACGAGCAGTACTTC.

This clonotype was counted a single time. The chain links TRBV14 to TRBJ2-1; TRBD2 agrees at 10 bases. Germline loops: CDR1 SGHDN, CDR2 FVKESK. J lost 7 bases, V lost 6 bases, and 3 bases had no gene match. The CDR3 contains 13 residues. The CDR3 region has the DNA TGTGCCAGCAGGGGGACTAGCGTTAATGAGCAGTTCTTC. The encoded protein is CASRGTSVNEQFF.